These T cell receptor beta chains were read from a single sample in a study of technical replicates of blood from a few donors. Assay used: immunoSEQ multiplex PCR; TCRdb lists only in-frame clones, some missing. This sample carries fewer than 75,000 clones, roughly 88% of them seen once, and the ten largest clones take 4.6%. Material for sequencing was PBMCs. The receptors were sampled from a human donor in good health. Some clones in this sample may be carry-over from other donors' samples. The CDR3 runs from the conserved cysteine through the conserved F or W. For some rows the clone size is stated as once, few or many, or as a class when expanded; others skip it.

CASSLKGKAAGRGDTQYF,18,TRBJ2-3,-,TRBV27
CASSLGGEPGQVLYGYTF,18,TRBJ1-2,-,TRBV11-3
CASSTGTGMGAEQYF,15,TRBJ2-7,-,TRBV19
CASSLVSSGSNEQFF,15,TRBJ2-1,-,TRBV5-1
CASSQVGANYGYTF,14,TRBJ1-2,-,TRBV4-1
CASRRSGGGNEQFF,14,TRBJ2-1,-,TRBV7-9
CASSYLRDLYNEQFF,15,TRBJ2-1,-,TRBV6-5
CASSYMGGHPYEQYF,15,TRBJ2-7,-,TRBV6-5
CASSLSGTGGDTQYF,15,TRBJ2-3,-,TRBV27
CASTGTSGSYEQYF,14,TRBJ2-7,-,TRBV2
CAISEIGGQYF,11,TRBJ2-7,-,TRBV10-3
CASSFQDRESQPQHF,15,TRBJ1-5,-,TRBV5-6
CASSSTGSNEKLFF,14,TRBJ1-4,-,TRBV7-9
CASTRAQGFAGTEAFF,16,TRBJ1-1,-,TRBV5-4
CAWSSDSLETQYF,13,TRBJ2-5,-,TRBV30
CASSRQGSMGANVLTF,16,TRBJ2-6,few,TRBV7-6
CASSQGTANYEQYF,14,TRBJ2-7,-,TRBV4-2
CASSYSGTGLFGEQYF,16,TRBJ2-7,-,TRBV6-5
CASGGGTSTDTQYF,14,TRBJ2-3,-,TRBV7-9